The clone carrying this T cell receptor beta chain has just a few counts. Its specificity is unknown. The data belong to a study of early T cells in non-severe SARS-CoV-2 infection. Points from the study as a whole: CD4 and private specificities were missed by VDJdb matching, which favored anti-spike CD8 responses.

Per the germline V gene, CDR1 is SGHTA and CDR2 is FQGNSA. The CDR3 sequence is 21 residues long. Losses at the gene ends were 5 bases for V and 5 bases for J; bases not matched to a gene: 21. cDNA molecules, individually, were tagged with unique molecular identifiers. From the 5' RACE reads, TCRdb called clonotypes with MiXCR, one entry per CDR3 protein. The sample comprises about 92,000 distinct CDR3 sequences, 13% to 15% of which are singletons, and over 6.5% rests with the top ten. The chain employs TRBV7-2 and TRBJ2-1, with TRBD2 identical over 13 bases. The clonotype originates from an adult who was a healthcare worker with PCR-confirmed SARS-CoV-2 infection or an uninfected control (not recorded which). Sequenced input: whole blood. Here the CDR3 reads CASSPQLRGIRTSGSHNEQFF. For the CDR3, the DNA is TGTGCCAGCAGCCCTCAACTCCGGGGGATAAGGACTAGCGGGAGTCACAATGAGCAGTTCTTC.